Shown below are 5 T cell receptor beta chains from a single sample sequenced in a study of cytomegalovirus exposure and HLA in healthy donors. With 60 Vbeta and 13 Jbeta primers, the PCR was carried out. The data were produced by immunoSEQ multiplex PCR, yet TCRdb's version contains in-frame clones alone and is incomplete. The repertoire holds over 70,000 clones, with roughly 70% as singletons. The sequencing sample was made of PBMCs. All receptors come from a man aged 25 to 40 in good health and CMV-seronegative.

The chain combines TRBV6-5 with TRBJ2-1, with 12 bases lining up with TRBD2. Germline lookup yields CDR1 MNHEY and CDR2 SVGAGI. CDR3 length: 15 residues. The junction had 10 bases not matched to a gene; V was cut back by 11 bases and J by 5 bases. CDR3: CAVRSLAGGNNEQFF. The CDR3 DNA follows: TGTGCCGTCCGATCACTAGCGGGGGGTAACAATGAGCAGTTCTTC.

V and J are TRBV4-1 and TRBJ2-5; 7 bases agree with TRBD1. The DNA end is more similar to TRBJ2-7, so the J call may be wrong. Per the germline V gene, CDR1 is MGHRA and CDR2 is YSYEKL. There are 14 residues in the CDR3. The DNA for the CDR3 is TGCGCCAGCAGCCCGACGACAGGGAACTACGAGCAGTACTTC. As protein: CASSPTTGNYEQYF.

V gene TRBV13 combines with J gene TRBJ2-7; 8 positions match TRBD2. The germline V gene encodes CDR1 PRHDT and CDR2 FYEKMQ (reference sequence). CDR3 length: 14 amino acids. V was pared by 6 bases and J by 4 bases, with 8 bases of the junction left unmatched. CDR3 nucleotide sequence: TGTGCCAGCAGGAGGCGGGGGGAGTCGTACGAGCAGTACTTC. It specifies CASRRRGESYEQYF.

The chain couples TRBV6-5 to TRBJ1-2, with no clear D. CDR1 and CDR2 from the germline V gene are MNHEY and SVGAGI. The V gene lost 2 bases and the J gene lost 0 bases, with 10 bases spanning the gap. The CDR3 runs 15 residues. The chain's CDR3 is CASSYEGTANYGYTF. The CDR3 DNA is TGTGCCAGCAGTTACGAAGGAACAGCTAACTATGGCTACACCTTC.

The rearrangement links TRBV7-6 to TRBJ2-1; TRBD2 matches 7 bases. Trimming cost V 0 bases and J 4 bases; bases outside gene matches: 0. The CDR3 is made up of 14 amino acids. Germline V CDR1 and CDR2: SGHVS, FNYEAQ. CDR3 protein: CASSLAGGYNEQFF. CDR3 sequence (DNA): TGTGCCAGCAGCTTAGCGGGGGGGTACAATGAGCAGTTCTTC.